The T cell receptor (beta chain) described here comes from a study of T-cell reconstitution after alpha-beta-depleted transplantation in children. Unique molecular identifiers tagged the TCRbeta library. TCRdb itself ran the PCR reads through MiXCR, one entry per CDR3 protein. The sample records fewer than 550,000 distinct CDR3 sequences, over 10% being singletons. The CDR3 consists of 15 residues. V lost 3 bases to trimming and J lost 2 bases; unmatched junction nucleotides: 8. The germline gives CDR1 SQVTM, CDR2 ANQGSEA. The chain recombines TRBV29-1 with TRBJ2-7, with 9 bases identical to TRBD2. The source was PBMCs, mostly from graft donor cells, collected 180 days after TCRalphabeta/CD19-depleted stem cell transplant. The source is a female patient between 2 and 15 years old who had a stem cell transplant for aplastic anemia, so the T cells may come from the graft donor. CDR3 nucleotides: TGCAGCGTTGACTGGAGTGCGGGAGGGGCCTACGAGCAGTACTTC. This codes for CSVDWSAGGAYEQYF.